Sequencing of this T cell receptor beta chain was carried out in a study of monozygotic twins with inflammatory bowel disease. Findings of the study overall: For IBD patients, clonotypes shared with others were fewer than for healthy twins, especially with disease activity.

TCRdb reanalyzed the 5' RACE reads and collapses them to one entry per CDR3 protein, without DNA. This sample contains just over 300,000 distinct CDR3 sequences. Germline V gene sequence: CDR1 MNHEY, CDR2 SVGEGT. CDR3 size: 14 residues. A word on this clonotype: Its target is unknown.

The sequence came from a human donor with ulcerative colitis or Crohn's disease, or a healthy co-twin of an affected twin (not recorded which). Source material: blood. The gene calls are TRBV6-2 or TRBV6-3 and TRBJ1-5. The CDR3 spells CASSLGYSNQPQHF.